These 19 T cell receptor beta chains share one sample of origin, sequenced in a study of blood T cell repertoires in COVID-19. TCRdb's table, derived via immunoSEQ multiplex PCR, lists solely in-frame clones and lacks some. This sample yields approximately 60,000 clones, of which less than 85% are seen a single time; about 18% belongs to the top ten. The specimen was peripheral blood. Every receptor here comes from a man aged 55 to 69 with acute or convalescent COVID-19.

Concerning this clone itself: The missing conserved phenylalanine or tryptophan at the end of this CDR3 makes a read error likely. It is unclear where the CDR3 begins or ends on the DNA, so no DNA is shown, and the CDR3 is as TCRdb lists it. The chain is built from TRBV3-1 (or the pseudogene TRBV3-2) and TRBJ2-3; the DNA was not compared with TRBD2, the D call given in the table. A total of 12 residues make up the CDR3, ends included. Germline loops: CDR1 LGHDT, CDR2 YNNKEL (reference sequence). CDR3 sequence reads: CASSQAGVVLVL.

CDR3 residues: CASSQAGGQQETQYF. DNA of the CDR3: TGCGCCAGCAGCCAGGCGGGAGGACAGCAAGAGACCCAGTACTTC. The V and J genes are TRBV4-1 and TRBJ2-5; 8 nucleotides align to TRBD2. CDR3 length equals 15 residues. From germline, CDR1 is MGHRA and CDR2 YSYEKL. The V and J ends lost 3 bases and 2 bases, in that order; junction bases with no gene match: 5.

V usage is TRBV19 and J usage is TRBJ2-3; 8 nucleotides match TRBD1. This CDR3 is built from 15 residues. Trimming removed 6 bases from V and 2 bases from J; junction bases left unmatched: 7. Germline CDR1 LNHDA, CDR2 SQIVND (reference sequence). The CDR3 loop reads CASSTDRGNTDTQYF. CDR3 DNA sequence: TGTGCCAGTAGCACCGACAGGGGAAACACAGATACGCAGTATTTT.

The chain is built from TRBV30 and TRBJ2-1; 10 bases line up with TRBD2. CDR3 size: 17 residues. Trimming at V came to 0 bases and at J to 1 base, leaving 6 bases not matched to a gene. Germline V CDR1 and CDR2: GTSNPN, SVGIG (reference sequence). CDR3 nucleotide sequence: TGTGCCTGGAGTGTAGGTAGCGGGAGGACGTCCTACAATGAGCAGTTCTTC. Its protein is CAWSVGSGRTSYNEQFF.

The gene calls are TRBV27 and TRBJ2-7; TRBD1 matches 8 bases. V shed 2 bases, J shed 7 bases, and the junction held 4 bases outside the gene matches. CDR3 length equals 13 residues. CDR1 and CDR2 from the germline V gene are MNHEY and SMNVEV (reference sequence). In DNA, the CDR3 is TGTGCCAGCAGTTTACAGGGGGCTCTGGAGCAGTACTTC. Encoded protein: CASSLQGALEQYF.

The chain has TRBV11-2 and TRBJ1-4; D possibly corresponds to TRBD1 (6 bases). CDR1 SGHAT and CDR2 FQNNGV come from the germline V gene. The CDR3 contains 14 residues. Deletions cut 1 base from V and 6 bases from J, with 9 bases between. The CDR3 is CASSLGTVYEKLFF. The CDR3 DNA follows: TGTGCCAGCAGCTTAGGGACAGTATATGAAAAACTGTTTTTT.

The genes are TRBV6-5 and TRBJ1-1; 8 bases align to TRBD1. The CDR3 extends over 13 amino acids. CDR1 and CDR2 (germline): MNHEY, SVGAGI. J gave up 7 bases and V 6 bases, and 7 bases lay outside the gene matches. This CDR3 reads CASRDRQGFEAFF. For the CDR3, the DNA is TGTGCCAGCAGAGACAGACAGGGGTTTGAAGCTTTCTTT.

This clone was detected once. This sequence joins TRBV19 and TRBJ1-1; TRBD1 matches at 11 bases. There are 17 residues in the CDR3. V shed 5 bases and J 1 base; nucleotides not matched to a gene: 9. Per germline, CDR1 LNHDA and CDR2 SQIVND (reference sequence). The CDR3 DNA follows: TGTGCCAGTAGTCCCCGGACAGGGGGCGTAGGGAACACTGAAGCTTTCTTT. Encoded protein: CASSPRTGGVGNTEAFF.

The chain joins TRBV7-6 to TRBJ2-7; no clear D gene. The CDR3 extends over 14 amino acids. V was shortened by 3 bases and J by 1 base, with 10 bases between the two germline ends. Germline V gene data show CDR1 as SGHVS and CDR2 as FNYEAQ. CDR3 region: CASSFDPKSYEQYF. DNA for the CDR3: TGTGCCAGCAGCTTCGATCCTAAGTCCTACGAGCAGTACTTC.

V is TRBV24-1 and J is TRBJ2-1; TRBD1 aligns across 7 bases. Germline-derived CDR1 and CDR2 are KGHDR and SFDVKD. V shed 4 bases, J shed 0 bases, and the junction held 5 bases outside the gene matches. This CDR3 contains 16 residues. The CDR3, as DNA: TGTGCCACCAGTGACCAGACAGGGAGCTCCTACAATGAGCAGTTCTTC. Its protein product is CATSDQTGSSYNEQFF.

J is TRBJ2-7 and V is TRBV5-1, with 14 bases fitting TRBD2. V gave up 3 bases and J gave up 7 bases; unmatched junction bases: 6. CDR1 is SGHRS, CDR2 YFSETQ, per germline. CDR3 size: 15 residues. This CDR3 is CASSSGTSGSREQYF. In DNA, the CDR3 is TGCGCCAGCAGCTCGGGGACTAGCGGGAGTAGGGAGCAGTACTTC.

This chain joins TRBV18 and TRBJ2-4; possibly TRBD2 for D (6 bases). The CDR3 is 15 residues long. Trimming shortened V by 0 bases and J by 6 bases, and 12 bases separated the two germline ends. From germline, CDR1 is KGHSH and CDR2 LQKENI. The CDR3 DNA reads as TGTGCCAGCTCACCACCGTTCGTGGGGGGAAACATTCAGTACTTC. As protein: CASSPPFVGGNIQYF. The full variable domain, with the rest looked up from reference TRBV18 and TRBJ2-4, is NAGVMQNPRHLVRRRGQEARLRCSPMKGHSHVYWYRQLPEEGLKFMVYLQKENIIDESGMPKERFSAEFPKEGPSILRIQQVVRGDSAAYFCASSPPFVGGNIQYFGAGTRLSVL.

The CDR3 bases are TGTGCCAGCAGTTTGACAGGGCAGTCACCCCTCCACTTT. It codes for CASSLTGQSPLHF. V usage is TRBV27 and J usage is TRBJ1-6, with 7 bases lining up with TRBD1. The V segment lost 3 bases and the J segment 10 bases; nucleotides outside the gene matches: 3. CDR3 length: 13 residues. The V gene's germline CDR1 is MNHEY and CDR2 SMNVEV (reference sequence).

The chain links TRBV28 to TRBJ1-5; D is perhaps TRBD1 (5 bases). Trimming left V 2 bases short and J 0 bases short, with 11 bases between. The CDR3 has 16 residues. CDR1 and CDR2 (germline): MDHEN, SYDVKM. This CDR3 reads CASSLPQGNSNQPQHF. The CDR3 DNA reads TGTGCCAGCAGTTTACCCCAGGGAAATAGCAATCAGCCCCAGCATTTT.

This clone was counted a few times. J is TRBJ1-1 and V is TRBV30, with TRBD1 matching over 10 bases. CDR1 GTSNPN and CDR2 SVGIG come from the germline V gene (reference sequence). This CDR3 is 15 amino acids long. V was pared by 2 bases and J by 3 bases, with 6 bases of the junction left unmatched. The CDR3 region has the DNA TGTGCCTGGAGTACAATGGACAGGGGGTACACTGAAGCTTTCTTT. This sequence encodes CAWSTMDRGYTEAFF.

The CDR3 region has the DNA TGTGCCAGCAGTTCCCCCCCAGCCTACAATGAGCAGTTCTTC. As protein: CASSSPPAYNEQFF. The rearrangement uses TRBV28 and TRBJ2-1; D is undetermined. V was clipped by 4 bases and J by 2 bases, with 9 bases between them. CDR3 length: 14 amino acids. The germline V gene has CDR1 MDHEN and CDR2 SYDVKM.

This chain links TRBV5-1 with TRBJ2-5, with D unclear. The germline gives CDR1 SGHRS, CDR2 YFSETQ. The V and J ends lost 3 bases and 3 bases respectively, with 3 bases between them. The CDR3 loop spans 11 amino acids. In nucleotides, the CDR3 is TGCGCCAGCAGCTCCAAAGAGACCCAGTACTTC. It yields the protein CASSSKETQYF. The complete variable domain, with remaining parts taken from reference TRBV5-1 and TRBJ2-5, reads KAGVTQTPRYLIKTRGQQVTLSCSPISGHRSVSWYQQTPGQGLQFLFEYFSETQRNKGNFPGRFSGRQFSNSRSEMNVSTLELGDSALYLCASSSKETQYFGPGTRLLVL.

The rearrangement joins TRBV11-2 to TRBJ2-2, with no clear D. V lost 5 bases and J lost 6, with 10 bases in between. This CDR3 has 13 residues. Per germline, CDR1 SGHAT and CDR2 FQNNGV. The CDR3 is CASSSRVAGELFF. CDR3 bases: TGTGCCAGCAGCAGTAGAGTGGCCGGGGAGCTGTTTTTT.

The chain links TRBV5-1 to TRBJ2-1, with 8 bases matching TRBD1. J lost 2 bases, V lost 3 bases, and 4 bases had no gene match. The germline V gene encodes CDR1 SGHRS and CDR2 YFSETQ. This CDR3 is built from 15 residues. CDR3 nucleotides: TGCGCCAGCAGCTATGCACAGGGGGCCTACAATGAGCAGTTCTTC. It yields the protein CASSYAQGAYNEQFF.